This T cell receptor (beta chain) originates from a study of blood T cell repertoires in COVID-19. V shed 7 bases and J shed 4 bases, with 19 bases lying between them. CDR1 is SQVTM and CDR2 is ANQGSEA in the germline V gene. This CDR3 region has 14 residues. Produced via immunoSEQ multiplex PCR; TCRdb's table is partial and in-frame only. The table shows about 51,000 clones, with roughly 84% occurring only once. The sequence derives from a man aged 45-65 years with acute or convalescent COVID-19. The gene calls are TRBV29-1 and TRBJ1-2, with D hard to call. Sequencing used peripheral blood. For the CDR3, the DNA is TGCAGCGCCCTTCTGCTAGGATTGCCCTATGGCTACACCTTC. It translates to CSALLLGLPYGYTF.